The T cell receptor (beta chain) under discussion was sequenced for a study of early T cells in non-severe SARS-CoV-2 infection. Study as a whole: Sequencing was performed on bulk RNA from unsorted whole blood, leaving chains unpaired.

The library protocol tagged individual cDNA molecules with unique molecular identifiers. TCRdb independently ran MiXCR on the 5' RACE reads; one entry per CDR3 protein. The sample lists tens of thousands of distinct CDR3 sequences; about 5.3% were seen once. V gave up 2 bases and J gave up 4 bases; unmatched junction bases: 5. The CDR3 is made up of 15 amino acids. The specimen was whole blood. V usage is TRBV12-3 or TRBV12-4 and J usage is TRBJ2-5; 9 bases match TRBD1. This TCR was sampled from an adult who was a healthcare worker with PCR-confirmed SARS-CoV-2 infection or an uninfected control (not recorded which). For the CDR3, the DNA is TGTGCCAGCAGTTTAAGGACAGGGGCGGGAGAGACCCAGTACTTC. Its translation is CASSLRTGAGETQYF.